This T cell receptor beta chain is drawn from a study of blood T cell repertoires in COVID-19. Study in general: Italy, Spain and the United States were the sources of the convalescent and acute COVID-19 samples.

Germline V CDR1 and CDR2: GTSNPN, SVGIG (reference sequence). This CDR3 region has 13 residues. V was shortened by 2 bases and J by 5 bases, with 9 bases between the two germline ends. Methods used by the authors: Reference gene primer amplification in the assay estimated nucleated cell counts. Only in-frame clones appear in the TCRdb table, and some are missing; sequencing was by immunoSEQ multiplex PCR. The DNA gave D and trimming, while V, J and clone size come from that table. The table lists more than 200,000 clones, 84% of them singletons. This sequence originates from a man in his sixties with acute or convalescent COVID-19. Input material: peripheral blood. The chain uses TRBV30 and TRBJ2-2; D possibly corresponds to TRBD1 (5 bases). This CDR3 reads CAWSTRATGELFF. The CDR3 coding sequence is TGTGCCTGGAGTACCAGGGCTACCGGGGAGCTGTTTTTT.